Listed below are T cell receptor beta chains from one sample, sequenced in a study of CD8 T cells in ankylosing spondylitis. Via MiXCR, TCRdb re-called the 5' RACE reads, giving one row per CDR3 protein. The sample lists 700,000 to 850,000 distinct CDR3 sequences; roughly 12% were seen once. Sequenced: blood, either unsorted or a sorted T cell fraction (not recorded which). The receptors were gathered from a male donor with ankylosing spondylitis. Each CDR3 is given with its conserved first and last residue. The order of the fields is J gene, D gene, clone size, V gene, CDR3 DNA, CDR3 protein. A D gene is named only where the DNA matches it firmly. Not all rows give a size; the values are once, few, many and, for expanded clones, a class.

TRBJ1-1,.,few,TRBV18,TGTGCCAGCTCACCACCGGGATTCGAGGCCGGCACTGAAGCTTTCTTT,CASSPPGFEAGTEAFF
TRBJ2-7,TRBD1,.,TRBV3-1,TGTGCCAGCAGTCCTAGACTGACAGGGGAAGGCGAGCAGTACTTC,CASSPRLTGEGEQYF
TRBJ2-7,TRBD2,many,TRBV7-2,TGTGCCAGCAGCTTAGCTAGCGGGACCCTATCCTACGAGCAGTACTTC,CASSLASGTLSYEQYF
TRBJ2-5,.,few,TRBV20-1,TGCAGTGCTAGAGATTACAGGGTGCAAGAGACCCAGTACTTC,CSARDYRVQETQYF
TRBJ2-1,TRBD2,many,TRBV3-1,TGTGCCAGCAGCCCGTGGGAGGGCCCGAAGTTCTTC,CASSPWEGPKFF
TRBJ2-1,.,.,TRBV11-2,TGTGCCAGCAGCTTAGAACAGGCCAGGTCCTACAATGAGCAGTTCTTC,CASSLEQARSYNEQFF
TRBJ1-2,.,few,TRBV4-1,TGCGCCAGCAGCCATGCCTACAGGGTAGACTATGGCTACACCTTC,CASSHAYRVDYGYTF
TRBJ2-7,.,few,TRBV20-1,TGCAGTGGGGTCCCGCGGCAGGGAGTATCCTACGAGCAGTACTTC,CSGVPRQGVSYEQYF
TRBJ1-3,.,many,TRBV12-3/TRBV12-4,TGTGCCAGCAGACGACGGGACCACCTGGAGGGAAACACCATATATTTT,CASRRRDHLEGNTIYF
TRBJ2-7,.,.,TRBV6-1,TGTGCCAGCAGGATGGGACCTACCCTCGACGAGCAGTACTTC,CASRMGPTLDEQYF
TRBJ1-3,.,few,TRBV15,TGTGCCACCAGCCCTACGCACGGTCGGGGCACCATATATTTT,CATSPTHGRGTIYF
TRBJ2-2,.,.,TRBV5-1,TGCGCCAGCAGCTTGGGGATCCCCACCGGGGAGCTGTTTTTT,CASSLGIPTGELFF
TRBJ2-2,.,.,TRBV19,TGTGCCAGTAGTATGTCGCAGGGCGATAACACCGGGGAGCTGTTTTTT,CASSMSQGDNTGELFF
TRBJ2-5,TRBD1,.,TRBV18,TGTGCCAGCTCACCTTACGGACAGGGGCCCGAGACCCAGTACTTC,CASSPYGQGPETQYF
TRBJ2-6,.,few,TRBV7-9,TGTGCCAGCAGCTTAGGTTTCCCTGGGGCCAACGTCCTGACTTTC,CASSLGFPGANVLTF
TRBJ1-1,.,many,TRBV18,TGTGCCAGCTCAAGCGGGACGGAAGAAGCTTTCTTT,CASSSGTEEAFF
TRBJ1-6,.,.,TRBV7-6,TGTGCCAGCAGCTTAGAACAGGCTAATTCACCCCTCCACTTT,CASSLEQANSPLHF
TRBJ1-1,.,.,TRBV28,TGTGCCAGCAGTTTGGAAGGGACTATCACTGAAGCTTTCTTT,CASSLEGTITEAFF
TRBJ2-4,.,many,TRBV20-1,TGCAGTGCACCCCTCCGGGTAGCCAAAAACATTCAGTACTTC,CSAPLRVAKNIQYF
TRBJ1-4,TRBD1,.,TRBV20-1,TGCAGTGCTCGGAGGACAGGAAATGTGAGGGAAAAACTGTTTTTT,CSARRTGNVREKLFF
TRBJ2-7,TRBD2,few,TRBV5-1,TGCGCCAGCAGCATGGGACTAGCGGGAGATCTGGCCTACGAGCAGTACTTC,CASSMGLAGDLAYEQYF
TRBJ1-1,TRBD1,.,TRBV7-6,TGTGCCAGCAGCCCGAGACAGGGTTCGAACACTGAAGCTTTCTTT,CASSPRQGSNTEAFF
TRBJ2-3,TRBD2,.,TRBV5-4,TGTGCCAGCAGTCGACCCCTAGCGGGGGGAAGCACAGATACGCAGTATTTT,CASSRPLAGGSTDTQYF
TRBJ2-1,.,.,TRBV29-1,TGCAGCGTTAGAACAGGCCATTTCTACAATGAGCAGTTCTTC,CSVRTGHFYNEQFF
TRBJ2-7,TRBD2,.,TRBV15,TGTGCTAGCGGGAGTAATTACGAGCAGTACTTC,CASGSNYEQYF
TRBJ1-5,.,.,TRBV14,TGTGCCAGCAGCCTGACCTTCAATGGACCCCAGCATTTT,CASSLTFNGPQHF
TRBJ1-5,.,.,TRBV7-2,TGTGCCAGCAGCTTCAATGTGCGACAGCCCCAGCATTTT,CASSFNVRQPQHF
TRBJ2-2,.,.,TRBV5-4,TGTGCCAGCAGCCGGGCCCCTACGAACACCGGGGAGCTGTTTTTT,CASSRAPTNTGELFF
TRBJ2-1,.,few,TRBV9,TGTGCCAGCAGCGTAGGAGGAGCAGGAGACAATGAGCAGTTCTTC,CASSVGGAGDNEQFF
TRBJ2-1,TRBD1,.,TRBV7-3,TGTGCCAGCAGCCGAACAGGGGGAGTGAATGAGCAGTTCTTC,CASSRTGGVNEQFF
TRBJ1-2,.,few,TRBV7-8,TGTGCCAGCAGCCCTCCGTACCGGGTTGGCTACACCTTC,CASSPPYRVGYTF
TRBJ2-5,.,many,TRBV5-1,TGCGCCAGCAGCTTGGAAGGACGTAGCGAGACCCAGTACTTC,CASSLEGRSETQYF
TRBJ2-5,TRBD1,few,TRBV30,TGTGCCTGGAGTGTAAAGGGGGCAGGGACCCAGTACTTC,CAWSVKGAGTQYF
TRBJ2-5,.,few,TRBV20-1,TGCAGTGCTGTCACTAGGGGGGAGACCCAGTACTTC,CSAVTRGETQYF
TRBJ1-3,.,.,TRBV7-2,TGTGCCAGCAGCCCCAGAGACGGGAGCTCTGGAAACACCATATATTTT,CASSPRDGSSGNTIYF